These 24 T cell receptor beta chains were all obtained from the same sample, sequenced in a study of cytomegalovirus exposure and HLA in healthy donors. Primers for the PCR totalled 60 Vbeta and 13 Jbeta. Generated by immunoSEQ multiplex PCR, the TCRdb table keeps only in-frame clones and is missing some. The repertoire includes approximately 180,000 clones, around four fifths of them detected once, and approximately 1% sits in the top ten. The sequenced sample was PBMCs. The receptor source for this set is a woman in her forties in good health and CMV-seronegative.

This clone has a handful of counts. The genes are TRBV21-1 and TRBJ2-7; the D call of TRBD2 is as the table states it, not checked on the DNA. TRBV21-1 is a pseudogene. This CDR3 contains 13 residues. The CDR3 DNA reads TGTGCCAGCAGCAAAATCCGGGACTACGAGCAGTACGTC. As protein: CASSKIRDYEQYV.

CDR3 in DNA: TGTGCCAGCAGTTTATATCGGACAGAGGATCCTGGAGCTTTCTTT. This encodes CASSLYRTEDPGAFF. The chain carries TRBV27 and TRBJ1-1; possible D gene TRBD1, 6 bases. Germline values: CDR1 MNHEY, CDR2 SMNVEV (reference sequence). Trimming stripped 1 base from V and 10 bases from J, with 19 bases between. The CDR3 is made up of 15 amino acids.

This rearrangement joins TRBV11-3 to TRBJ1-2, with TRBD1 matching 7 bases. The ends lost 1 base at V and 4 bases at J; junction bases unmatched: 9. The CDR3 sequence is 16 residues long. The germline V gene has CDR1 SGHNT and CDR2 YENEEA. CDR3 coding DNA: TGTGCCAGCAGCTTAGGGGATTCCAGGGGGTTCTATGGCTACACCTTC. Translation: CASSLGDSRGFYGYTF.

The chain couples TRBV19 to TRBJ2-7, with 10 bases matching TRBD2. V lost 3 bases, J lost 5 bases, and 1 base stayed unmatched. The CDR3 contains 13 residues. CDR1 is LNHDA and CDR2 is SQIVND in the germline V gene (reference sequence). The CDR3 DNA reads TGTGCCAGTAGTATGAGCGGGGGGGACGAGCAGTACTTC. Amino acids: CASSMSGGDEQYF.

The rearrangement joins TRBV7-8 to TRBJ2-5; D is uncertain. Germline V gene lookup returns CDR1 SGHVS and CDR2 FQNEAQ. Deletions cut 0 bases from V and 2 bases from J, with 4 bases between. The CDR3 contains 13 residues. For the CDR3, the DNA is TGTGCCAGCAGCTTAGCCCCACAAGAGACCCAGTACTTC. Translated: CASSLAPQETQYF.

This clone was seen once. The chain employs TRBV11-3 and TRBJ2-7; tentative D call: TRBD2 (6 bases). Germline-derived CDR1 and CDR2 are SGHNT and YENEEA. V lost 4 bases and J lost 3, with 13 bases in between. The CDR3 spans 14 residues. In nucleotides, the CDR3 is TGTGCCAGCAGCTCCTCGGGACTCCACTACGAGCAGTACTTC. Translated: CASSSSGLHYEQYF.

The chain recombines TRBV5-1 with TRBJ1-1, with D uncertain. The length of the CDR3 is 15 residues. Germline CDR1 is SGHRS and CDR2 is YFSETQ. The V end was cut by 4 bases, the J end by 4 bases, with 17 bases between. The CDR3 protein is CASSPTRGYATEAFF. The CDR3 bases are TGCGCCAGCAGCCCGACGCGGGGATACGCCACTGAAGCTTTCTTT.

Only a few counts were recorded for this clone. The chain couples TRBV9 to TRBJ2-1; the match to TRBD2 covers 8 bases. Per the germline V gene, CDR1 is SGDLS and CDR2 is YYNGEE. The trim removed 7 bases at V and 4 bases at J, leaving 10 bases unmatched. This CDR3 contains 15 residues. The CDR3 protein is CASQRAGGGYNEQFF. CDR3 coding DNA: TGTGCCAGCCAAAGGGCGGGAGGAGGATACAATGAGCAGTTCTTC.

The chain's CDR3 is CSVGVTGVNTEAFF. The CDR3 DNA sequence: TGCAGCGTTGGAGTGACAGGGGTGAACACTGAAGCTTTCTTT. The genes are TRBV29-1 and TRBJ1-1; 8 bases match TRBD1. V trimming: 4 bases; J trimming: 0 bases; junction bases outside the gene matches: 4. CDR1 and CDR2 from the germline V gene are SQVTM and ANQGSEA. This CDR3 spans 14 amino acids.

The chain links TRBV6-6 to TRBJ1-1, with D perhaps matching TRBD1 (5 bases). CDR1 and CDR2 (germline): MNHNY, SVGAGI (reference sequence). V was cut by 2 bases and J by 2 bases, with 9 bases left in between. The CDR3 runs 14 residues. The CDR3 DNA reads as TGTGCCAGCAGTTACGGGGGGATTAACACTGAAGCTTTCTTT. The encoded protein is CASSYGGINTEAFF.

Of note for this clone: Germline is not matched at one junction end, which may reflect a read error. The chain uses TRBV15 and TRBJ2-6, with D possibly matching TRBD1 (6 bases). This CDR3 spans 19 amino acids. Germline V lookup: CDR1 LNHNV, CDR2 YYDKDF (reference sequence). CDR3 bases: TGTGCCACCAGCAGAGTTGGACAGCGTTCTAACTCTGGGGCCAACGGCCTGACTTTC. This sequence encodes CATSRVGQRSNSGANGLTF.

The chain links TRBV5-4 to TRBJ2-5; D may be TRBD1 (5 bases). The CDR3 loop spans 13 amino acids. Germline CDR1 and CDR2: SGHNT and YYREEE (reference sequence). V was cut by 4 bases and J by 3 bases, with 10 bases left in between. The CDR3 bases are TGTGCCAGCAGCCGGAGACAGAAAGAGACCCAGTACTTC. As protein: CASSRRQKETQYF.

J is TRBJ1-1 and V is TRBV19; possible D gene TRBD1, 6 bases. The CDR3 has 13 residues. Trimming pared 3 bases from V and 10 bases from J, leaving 15 bases between. Germline V gives CDR1 LNHDA, CDR2 SQIVND (reference sequence). For the CDR3, the DNA is TGTGCCAGTAGTATCCGGCCTAGGGGGGGAGCTTTCTTT. Translating gives CASSIRPRGGAFF. Variable domain in full (rest from reference TRBV19 and TRBJ1-1): DGGITQSPKYLFRKEGQNVTLSCEQNLNHDAMYWYRQDPGQGLRLIYYSQIVNDFQKGDIAEGYSVSREKKESFPLTVTSAQKNPTAFYLCASSIRPRGGAFFGQGTRLTVV.

The chain employs TRBV5-6 and TRBJ1-1; D remains ambiguous. In germline, CDR1 is SGHDT, CDR2 YYEEEE. The CDR3 loop spans 12 amino acids. Trimming cost V 0 bases and J 11 bases, with 11 bases left between them. The CDR3, as DNA: TGTGCCAGCAGCTTGGTGAGCGGTATTGCTTTCTTT. It is translated as CASSLVSGIAFF.

V gene TRBV7-7 combines with J gene TRBJ2-7, with 7 bases matching TRBD2. Germline loops: CDR1 SSHAT, CDR2 FNYEAQ (reference sequence). The CDR3 consists of 16 residues. The CDR3: CASSLEGLAVTYEQYV. Here the CDR3 DNA reads TGTGCTAGCAGCTTAGAAGGGCTAGCGGTTACCTACGAGCAGTACGTC.

J is TRBJ1-4 and V is TRBV5-1; D not resolved. The CDR3 extends over 15 amino acids. Germline lookup yields CDR1 SGHRS and CDR2 YFSETQ. V lost 0 bases and J 14 bases, leaving 20 bases between the germline ends. The CDR3 sequence: CASSLGSVDSPPLFF. CDR3 in DNA: TGCGCCAGCAGCTTGGGTTCGGTTGATAGCCCCCCCCTGTTTTTT.

CDR3 region: CATREALTNSPLHF. CDR3 nucleotide sequence: TGTGCCACCCGGGAGGCTCTCACGAATTCACCCCTCCACTTT. The chain couples TRBV15 to TRBJ1-6, with D hard to call. The germline CDR1 and CDR2 sequences are LNHNV and YYDKDF (reference sequence). V was trimmed by 8 bases and J by 7 bases, leaving 15 bases between them. This CDR3 has 14 residues.

The chain uses TRBV6-1 and TRBJ1-1; TRBD1 is a possible D gene (5 bases). This CDR3 comprises 12 residues. Germline assignment: CDR1 MNHNS and CDR2 SASEGT. The V gene lost 6 bases and the J gene lost 7 bases, with 12 bases spanning the gap. CDR3 sequence: CASSLTGDEAFF. The CDR3 region has the DNA TGTGCCAGCAGCCTTACAGGTGATGAAGCTTTCTTT.

V gene TRBV6-1 combines with J gene TRBJ2-3, with D possibly matching TRBD1 (6 bases). The CDR3 runs 16 residues. Germline V gives CDR1 MNHNS, CDR2 SASEGT. V shed 2 bases and J shed 6 bases, with 18 bases lying between them. In DNA, the CDR3 is TGTGCCAGCAGTGAACTACAGGGTATGGGTACGGATACGCAGTATTTT. Its protein product is CASSELQGMGTDTQYF.

This clone was seen a few times. The CDR3 DNA is TGTGCCAGCAGCCCTAGGACAGGGGAGGGCTACACCTTC. It specifies CASSPRTGEGYTF. The rearrangement uses TRBV7-2 and TRBJ1-2, with TRBD1 identical over 9 bases. CDR1 and CDR2 from the germline V gene are SGHTA and FQGNSA. The V segment lost 5 bases and the J segment 8 bases; nucleotides outside the gene matches: 6. This CDR3 has 13 residues.

J is TRBJ1-1 and V is TRBV7-9; 7 bases align to TRBD1. The CDR3 sequence is 13 residues long. V was pared by 4 bases and J by 3 bases, with 2 bases of the junction left unmatched. The V gene's germline CDR1 is SEHNR and CDR2 FQNEAQ (reference sequence). Here the CDR3 reads CASSYTGDTEAFF. The CDR3 coding sequence is TGTGCCAGCAGCTACACAGGGGACACTGAAGCTTTCTTT. Drawing the rest from reference TRBV7-9 and TRBJ1-1, the complete variable domain is DTGVSQNPRHKITKRGQNVTFRCDPISEHNRLYWYRQTLGQGPEFLTYFQNEAQLEKSRLLSDRFSAERPKGSFSTLEIQRTEQGDSAMYLCASSYTGDTEAFFGQGTRLTVV.

This clone was seen a single time. The genes are TRBV13 and TRBJ1-2; a weak D match, TRBD1 (6 bases). V was trimmed by 5 bases and J by 6 bases, leaving 10 bases between them. Germline CDR1 is PRHDT and CDR2 is FYEKMQ (reference sequence). The CDR3 consists of 12 residues. The CDR3 spells CASSTQGNGYTF. The CDR3 DNA sequence: TGTGCCAGCAGCACACAGGGAAATGGCTACACCTTC.

This chain links TRBV5-1 with TRBJ2-7; 12 bases align to TRBD1. CDR1 is SGHRS, CDR2 YFSETQ, per germline. V was clipped by 5 bases and J by 7 bases; unmatched bases: 7. CDR3 length: 14 amino acids. The CDR3: CASRPGQGAGEQYV. For the CDR3, the DNA is TGCGCCAGCAGGCCGGGACAGGGGGCAGGGGAGCAGTACGTC.

The J gene is TRBJ1-4, the V gene TRBV25-1, with 9 bases aligning to TRBD1. The CDR3 is 16 residues long. Germline CDR1 and CDR2: MGHDK and SYGVNS. The V and J ends lost 1 base and 7 bases, in that order; junction bases with no gene match: 7. The CDR3 is CASSEFNRGLGEKLFF. The CDR3 region has the DNA TGTGCCAGCAGTGAATTTAACAGGGGGCTTGGTGAAAAACTGTTTTTT. Supplemented by reference TRBV25-1 and TRBJ1-4, the full variable domain reads EADIYQTPRYLVIGTGKKITLECSQTMGHDKMYWYQQDPGMELHLIHYSYGVNSTEKGDLSSESTVSRIRTEHFPLTLESARPSHTSQYLCASSEFNRGLGEKLFFGSGTQLSVL.